Presented here are 21 T cell receptor beta chains from one specimen sequenced in a study of radiotherapy plus CTLA-4 blockade in lung cancer. TCRdb keeps only in-frame clones here, not all; method: immunoSEQ multiplex PCR. Of around 56,000 clones listed, approximately 80% are singletons. This specimen consisted of peripheral blood, obtained from a patient treated with radiotherapy plus ipilimumab. The receptors stem from a human donor with non-small cell lung cancer who had a complete response to radiotherapy plus ipilimumab.

The chain employs TRBV5-1 and TRBJ2-2; D is undetermined. Germline assignment: CDR1 SGHRS and CDR2 YFSETQ. Trimming took off 1 base at V and 0 bases at J, with 10 bases between the two ends. CDR3 length: 16 amino acids. The CDR3 is CASSLWAEPNTGELFF. CDR3 coding DNA: TGCGCCAGCAGCTTGTGGGCTGAACCGAACACCGGGGAGCTGTTTTTT. Supplemented by reference TRBV5-1 and TRBJ2-2, the full variable domain reads KAGVTQTPRYLIKTRGQQVTLSCSPISGHRSVSWYQQTPGQGLQFLFEYFSETQRNKGNFPGRFSGRQFSNSRSEMNVSTLELGDSALYLCASSLWAEPNTGELFFGEGSRLTVL.

This clone was counted once. This chain connects TRBV5-4 to TRBJ2-1, with D uncertain. V shed 1 base and J shed 6 bases, with 8 bases lying between them. CDR1 and CDR2 from the germline V gene are SGHNT and YYREEE (reference sequence). The CDR3 contains 13 residues. CDR3 sequence reads: CASSLSYGNEQFF. In DNA, the CDR3 is TGTGCCAGCAGCTTGTCGTACGGCAATGAGCAGTTCTTC.

The genes are TRBV10-3 and TRBJ2-7; perhaps TRBD2 as D (6 bases). This CDR3 spans 13 amino acids. Germline V gene sequence: CDR1 ENHRY, CDR2 SYGVKD. Between the trimmed V and J ends, which lost 6 bases and 5 bases, there was a span of 14 bases. The CDR3 DNA reads as TGTGCCATCAGGGGGCTAGCGAGTCACGAGCAGTACGTC. Translation gives CAIRGLASHEQYV.

The chain links TRBV27 to TRBJ2-7; D is undetermined. The CDR3 has 15 amino acids. V lost 2 bases to trimming and J lost 0 bases, with 11 bases between them. Germline loops: CDR1 MNHEY, CDR2 SMNVEV (reference sequence). CDR3 sequence (DNA): TGTGCCAGCAGTTTACGCAGGTTCATCTCCTACGAGCAGTACGTC. It codes for CASSLRRFISYEQYV.

The chain uses TRBV4-3 and TRBJ2-1; the match to TRBD2 covers 14 bases. Germline CDR1 is LGHNA and CDR2 is YSLEER. J gave up 9 bases and V 5 bases, and 12 bases lay outside the gene matches. CDR3 length: 17 residues. CDR3 DNA: TGCGCCAGCAGCTCCGGGACTAGCGGGAGTTTCCCCAGTGAGCAGTTCTTC. Amino acids: CASSSGTSGSFPSEQFF.

This clone was recorded only once. The chain recombines TRBV27 with TRBJ1-5, with 10 bases lining up with TRBD1. Looked up from germline, CDR1 is MNHEY and CDR2 is SMNVEV (reference sequence). The CDR3 is 17 amino acids. The trim removed 4 bases at V and 1 base at J, leaving 7 bases unmatched. The CDR3 nucleotides read TGTGCCAGCAGTTCCACCCCGGGACAGGGGAGCAATCAGCCCCAGCATTTT. This codes for CASSSTPGQGSNQPQHF.

The gene calls are TRBV28 and TRBJ2-3; 9 nucleotides align to TRBD2. Germline-derived CDR1 and CDR2 are MDHEN and SYDVKM. The CDR3 runs to 15 residues. J gave up 1 base and V 5 bases, and 4 bases lay outside the gene matches. The DNA for the CDR3 is TGTGCCAGCAGTGTAAGCGGGAGGCGCACAGATACGCAGTATTTT. It yields the protein CASSVSGRRTDTQYF. Full variable domain (rest looked up from reference TRBV28 and TRBJ2-3): DVKVTQSSRYLVKRTGEKVFLECVQDMDHENMFWYRQDPGLGLRLIYFSYDVKMKEKGDIPEGYSVSREKKERFSLILESASTNQTSMYLCASSVSGRRTDTQYFGPGTRLTVL.

The V and J genes are TRBV19 and TRBJ1-1; D may be TRBD1 (5 bases). CDR1 is LNHDA, CDR2 SQIVND, per germline (reference sequence). With 11 bases removed from V and 5 bases from J, the gap between germline ends came to 21 bases. CDR3 length: 14 residues. The CDR3 DNA is TGTGCCGTAGGGACTTCAGCACGTAGGACTGAAGCTTTCTTT. Protein sequence: CAVGTSARRTEAFF.

The J gene is TRBJ2-6, the V gene TRBV9; D remains unclear. The germline V gene has CDR1 SGDLS and CDR2 YYNGEE. Trimming cost V 1 base and J 4 bases, with 6 bases left between them. The CDR3 runs 14 residues. The CDR3 region is CASSVISGANVLTF. The CDR3 coding sequence is TGTGCCAGCAGCGTAATCTCCGGGGCCAACGTCCTGACTTTC.

This rearrangement joins TRBV9 to TRBJ1-4; 7 bases fit TRBD1. CDR1 and CDR2 from the germline V gene are SGDLS and YYNGEE. V shed 0 bases and J 3 bases; nucleotides not matched to a gene: 5. The CDR3 extends over 16 amino acids. As DNA, the CDR3 is TGTGCCAGCAGCGTAGCCGGGACAGTTCCTAATGAAAAACTGTTTTTT. Translation gives CASSVAGTVPNEKLFF.

The chain joins TRBV28 to TRBJ1-5; D is unresolved. Trimming cost V 8 bases and J 6 bases, with 17 bases left between them. This CDR3 spans 14 amino acids. Germline CDR1 is MDHEN and CDR2 is SYDVKM. The CDR3: CASWWRTHSQPQHF. The DNA for the CDR3 is TGTGCCAGCTGGTGGCGTACCCACAGTCAGCCCCAGCATTTT.

On this clone: The junction departs from the called germline gene at one end, perhaps through a read error. This chain connects TRBV6-6 to TRBJ2-3; 8 bases are shared with TRBD1. Germline V gene lookup returns CDR1 MNHNY and CDR2 SVGAGI (reference sequence). The CDR3 length is 16 residues. The CDR3 region has the DNA TGTGCCAGCAGGCCAAACCGGGACAGGATCACAGATGCGCAGTATTTT. Its protein product is CASRPNRDRITDAQYF.

The rearrangement links TRBV28 to TRBJ1-2; TRBD1 aligns across 11 bases. V was pared by 6 bases and J by 7 bases, with 4 bases of the junction left unmatched. This CDR3 contains 13 residues. The germline V gene encodes CDR1 MDHEN and CDR2 SYDVKM. In nucleotides, the CDR3 is TGTGCCAGCAGAGGACAGGGGGCGCGTGGCTACACCTTC. Protein product: CASRGQGARGYTF.

This clone has a single count. The chain joins TRBV6-5 to TRBJ1-1; tentatively, D is TRBD1 (5 bases). CDR1 MNHEY and CDR2 SVGAGI come from the germline V gene. This CDR3 comprises 14 residues. Trimming removed 10 bases at V and 4 bases at J, with 19 bases between. CDR3 amino acids: CATAPEGRVTEAFF. CDR3 nucleotide sequence: TGTGCCACCGCCCCGGAGGGGCGCGTCACTGAAGCTTTCTTT.

This clone is medium-sized (0.01 to 0.1%) in the sample. V gene TRBV7-2 combines with J gene TRBJ2-1, with D tentatively TRBD1 (6 bases). Per germline, CDR1 SGHTA and CDR2 FQGNSA. Trimming left V 2 bases short and J 2 bases short, with 7 bases between. The CDR3 length is 14 residues. The CDR3 nucleotides read TGTGCCAGCAGCTTACAGGGGACCTACAATGAGCAGTTCTTC. As protein: CASSLQGTYNEQFF.

This sequence joins TRBV6-4 and TRBJ1-1; a weak D match, TRBD1 (6 bases). The length of the CDR3 is 14 residues. The V end lost 5 bases, the J end lost 0 bases, and 10 bases lay between the germline ends. Germline-derived CDR1 and CDR2 are MRHNA and SNTAGT. The CDR3 spells CASSPDRMNTEAFF. DNA for the CDR3: TGTGCCAGCAGTCCGGACAGAATGAACACTGAAGCTTTCTTT.

This clone showed up just once. The CDR3 loop is CASSWGQLSTEAFF. For the CDR3, the DNA is TGTGCCAGTAGCTGGGGGCAGTTGAGCACTGAAGCTTTCTTT. The V and J genes are TRBV19 and TRBJ1-1, with D maybe TRBD1 (6 bases). Germline V gene lookup returns CDR1 LNHDA and CDR2 SQIVND (reference sequence). CDR3 size: 14 residues. With 6 bases removed from V and 4 bases from J, the gap between germline ends came to 15 bases.

As for this clone: A read error may account for a junction end that differs from germline. The rearrangement links TRBV6-5 to TRBJ2-7, with 7 bases matching TRBD2. The length of the CDR3 is 14 residues. CDR1 and CDR2 from the germline V gene are MNHEY and SVGAGI. CDR3 region: CASMRSGASFEQYF. CDR3 bases: TGTGCCAGCATGAGGAGCGGGGCTTCCTTCGAGCAGTACTTC.

The chain combines TRBV6-6 with TRBJ2-7; TRBD1 might be the D (6 bases). The CDR3 length is 15 residues. Germline assignment: CDR1 MNHNY and CDR2 SVGAGI (reference sequence). V lost 4 bases, J lost 4 bases, and 17 bases lay in between. CDR3 residues: CASSSRFRDIYEQYV. Written as DNA, the CDR3 is TGTGCCAGCAGTTCTCGGTTCAGGGACATATACGAGCAGTACGTC.

There are a few counts of this clone. The chain carries TRBV27 and TRBJ1-2, with 7 bases aligning to TRBD1. The ends lost 2 bases at V and 7 bases at J; junction bases unmatched: 10. This CDR3 has 15 residues. Germline-derived CDR1 and CDR2 are MNHEY and SMNVEV (reference sequence). In DNA, the CDR3 is TGTGCCAGCAGTTTAGGAGTCCCAGGGGGAGGTGGCTACACCTTC. Its translation is CASSLGVPGGGGYTF.

The chain has TRBV6-5 and TRBJ2-3, with a possible D match to TRBD2 (6 bases). The CDR3 covers 15 residues. The V end was cut by 2 bases, the J end by 10 bases, with 19 bases between. CDR1 MNHEY and CDR2 SVGAGI come from the germline V gene. The CDR3 DNA sequence: TGTGCCAGCAGTTACCGGGACTCTCCCTCCCTAGCGCAGTATTTT. Protein product: CASSYRDSPSLAQYF.